This T cell receptor (beta chain) comes out of a study of control samples from healthy donors and cancer patients. This clone was seen more than once but under ten times. Produced via immunoSEQ multiplex PCR; TCRdb's table is partial and in-frame only. The repertoire has approximately 3,500 clones, roughly 77% of them found once; the top ten carry approximately 9.4%. Germline V gene data show CDR1 as ENHRY and CDR2 as SYGVKD. Trimming pared 3 bases from V and 2 bases from J, leaving 13 bases between. The CDR3 has 16 residues. Material: formalin-fixed, paraffin-embedded tissue. The chain joins TRBV10-3 to TRBJ2-2; no firm D call. The sequence derives from a female donor with melanoma. The CDR3 DNA reads TGTGCCATCAGTGATGTGCTAGGCGGAAACACCGGGGAGCTGTTTTTT. This sequence encodes CAISDVLGGNTGELFF.